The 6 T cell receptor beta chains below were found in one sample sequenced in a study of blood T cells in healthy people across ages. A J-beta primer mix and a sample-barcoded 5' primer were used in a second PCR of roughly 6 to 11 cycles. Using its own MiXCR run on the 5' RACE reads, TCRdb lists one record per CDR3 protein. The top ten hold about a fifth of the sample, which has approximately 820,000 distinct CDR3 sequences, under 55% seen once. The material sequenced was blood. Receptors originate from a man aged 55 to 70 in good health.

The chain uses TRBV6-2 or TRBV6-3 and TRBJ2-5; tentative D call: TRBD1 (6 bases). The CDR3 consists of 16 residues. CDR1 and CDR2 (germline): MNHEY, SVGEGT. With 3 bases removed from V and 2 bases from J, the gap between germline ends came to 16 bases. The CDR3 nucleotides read TGTGCCAGCAGTTATCGCCATGACAGGCCTCAAGAGACCCAGTACTTC. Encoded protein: CASSYRHDRPQETQYF.

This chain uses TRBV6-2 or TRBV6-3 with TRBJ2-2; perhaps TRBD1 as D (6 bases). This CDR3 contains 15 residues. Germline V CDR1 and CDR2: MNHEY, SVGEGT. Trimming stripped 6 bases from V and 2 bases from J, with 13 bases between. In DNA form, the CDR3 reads TGTGCCAGCAGGCCTCAGACAGGAAACACCGGGGAGCTGTTTTTT. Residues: CASRPQTGNTGELFF.

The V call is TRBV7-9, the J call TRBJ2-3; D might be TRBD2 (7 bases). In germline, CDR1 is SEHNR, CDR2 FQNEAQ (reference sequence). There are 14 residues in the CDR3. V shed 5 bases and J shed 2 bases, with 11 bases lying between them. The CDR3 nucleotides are TGTGCCAGCAGCCGGGCGGGGGCCACAGATACGCAGTATTTT. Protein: CASSRAGATDTQYF.

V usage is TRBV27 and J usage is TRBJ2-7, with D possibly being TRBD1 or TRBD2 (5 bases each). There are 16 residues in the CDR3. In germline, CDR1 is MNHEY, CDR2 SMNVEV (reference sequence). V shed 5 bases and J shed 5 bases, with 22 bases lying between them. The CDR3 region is CASSPIAGAGADEQYF. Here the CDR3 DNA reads TGTGCCAGCAGTCCAATCGCCGGGGCGGGCGCAGACGAGCAGTACTTC.

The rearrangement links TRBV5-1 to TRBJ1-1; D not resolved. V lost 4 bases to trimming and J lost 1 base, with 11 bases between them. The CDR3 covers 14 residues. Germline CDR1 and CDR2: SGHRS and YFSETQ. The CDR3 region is CASSVKTPNTEAFF. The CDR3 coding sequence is TGCGCCAGCAGCGTAAAGACCCCGAACACTGAAGCTTTCTTT. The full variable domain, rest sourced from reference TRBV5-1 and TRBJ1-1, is KAGVTQTPRYLIKTRGQQVTLSCSPISGHRSVSWYQQTPGQGLQFLFEYFSETQRNKGNFPGRFSGRQFSNSRSEMNVSTLELGDSALYLCASSVKTPNTEAFFGQGTRLTVV.

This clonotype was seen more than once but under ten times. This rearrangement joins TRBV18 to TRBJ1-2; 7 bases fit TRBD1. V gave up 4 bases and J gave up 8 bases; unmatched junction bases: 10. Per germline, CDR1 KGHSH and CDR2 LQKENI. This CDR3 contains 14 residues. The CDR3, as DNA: TGTGCCAGCTCACTCTCGACAGGGCTGAGCGGCTACACCTTC. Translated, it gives CASSLSTGLSGYTF. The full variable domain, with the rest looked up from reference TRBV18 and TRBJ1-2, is NAGVMQNPRHLVRRRGQEARLRCSPMKGHSHVYWYRQLPEEGLKFMVYLQKENIIDESGMPKERFSAEFPKEGPSILRIQQVVRGDSAAYFCASSLSTGLSGYTFGSGTRLTVV.